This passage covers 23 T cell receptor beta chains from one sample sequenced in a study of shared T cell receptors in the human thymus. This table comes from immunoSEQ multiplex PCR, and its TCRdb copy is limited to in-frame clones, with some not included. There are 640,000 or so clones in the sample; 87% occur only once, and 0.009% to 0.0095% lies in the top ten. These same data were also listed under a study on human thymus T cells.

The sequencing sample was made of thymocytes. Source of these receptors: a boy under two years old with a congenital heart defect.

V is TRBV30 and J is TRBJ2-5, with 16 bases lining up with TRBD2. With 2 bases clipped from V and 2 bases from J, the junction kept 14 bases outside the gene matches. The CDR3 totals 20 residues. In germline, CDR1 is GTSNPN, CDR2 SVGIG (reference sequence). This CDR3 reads CAWSRELGLAGGTSQETQYF. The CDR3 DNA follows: TGTGCCTGGAGTCGAGAACTGGGACTAGCGGGAGGGACCAGTCAAGAGACCCAGTACTTC.

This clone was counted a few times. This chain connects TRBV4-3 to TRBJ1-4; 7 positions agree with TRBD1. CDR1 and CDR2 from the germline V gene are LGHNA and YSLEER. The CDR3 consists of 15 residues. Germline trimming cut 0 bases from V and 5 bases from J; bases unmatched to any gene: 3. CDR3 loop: CASSQDTQGNEKLFF. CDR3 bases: TGCGCCAGCAGCCAAGACACACAGGGGAATGAAAAACTGTTTTTT.

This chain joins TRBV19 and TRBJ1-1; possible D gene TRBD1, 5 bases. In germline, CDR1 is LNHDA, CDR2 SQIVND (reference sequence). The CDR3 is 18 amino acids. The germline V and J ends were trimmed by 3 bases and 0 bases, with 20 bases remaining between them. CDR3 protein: CASSIARDRGFMNTEAFF. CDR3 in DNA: TGTGCCAGTAGTATCGCAAGGGATAGGGGATTTATGAACACTGAAGCTTTCTTT.

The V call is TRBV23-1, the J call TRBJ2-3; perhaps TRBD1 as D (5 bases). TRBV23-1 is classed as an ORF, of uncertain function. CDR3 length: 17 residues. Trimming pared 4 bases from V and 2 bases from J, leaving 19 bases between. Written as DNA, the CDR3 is TGCGCCAGCAGTCTCGTGGTATCCAGGGAAGACACAGATACGCAGTATTTT. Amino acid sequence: CASSLVVSREDTDTQYF.

CDR3 nucleotide sequence: TGTGCCAGCAGTCCGGCCCAACGGAGAGAGACCCAGTACTTC. It encodes CASSPAQRRETQYF. The rearrangement links TRBV2 to TRBJ2-5; no firm D call. Germline V gene lookup returns CDR1 SNHLY and CDR2 FYNNEI. The CDR3 loop spans 14 amino acids. Trimming cost V 5 bases and J 4 bases, with 14 bases left between them. The full variable domain, with the rest looked up from reference TRBV2 and TRBJ2-5, is EPEVTQTPSHQVTQMGQEVILRCVPISNHLYFYWYRQILGQKVEFLVSFYNNEISEKSEIFDDQFSVERPDGSNFTLKIRSTKLEDSAMYFCASSPAQRRETQYFGPGTRLLVL.

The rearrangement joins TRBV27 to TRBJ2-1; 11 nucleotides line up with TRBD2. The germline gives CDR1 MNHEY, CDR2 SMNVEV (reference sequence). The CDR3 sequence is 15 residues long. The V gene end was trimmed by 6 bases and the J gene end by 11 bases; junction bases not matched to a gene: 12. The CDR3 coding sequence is TGTGCCAGCAGCCCCACTAGCGGGGGCCTTTTTAAGCAGTTCTTC. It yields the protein CASSPTSGGLFKQFF.

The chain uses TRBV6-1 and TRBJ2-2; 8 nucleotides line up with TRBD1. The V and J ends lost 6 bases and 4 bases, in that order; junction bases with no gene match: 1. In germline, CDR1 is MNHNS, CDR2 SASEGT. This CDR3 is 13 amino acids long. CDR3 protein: CASRDRVTGELFF. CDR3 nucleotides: TGTGCCAGCAGGGACAGGGTCACCGGGGAGCTGTTTTTT.

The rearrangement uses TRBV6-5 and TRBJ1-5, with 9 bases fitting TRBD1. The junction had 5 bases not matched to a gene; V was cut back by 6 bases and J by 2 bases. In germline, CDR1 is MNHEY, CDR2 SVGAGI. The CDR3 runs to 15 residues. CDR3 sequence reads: CASSSRTGGNQPQHF. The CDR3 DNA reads TGTGCCAGCAGCTCCCGGACAGGGGGCAATCAGCCCCAGCATTTT.

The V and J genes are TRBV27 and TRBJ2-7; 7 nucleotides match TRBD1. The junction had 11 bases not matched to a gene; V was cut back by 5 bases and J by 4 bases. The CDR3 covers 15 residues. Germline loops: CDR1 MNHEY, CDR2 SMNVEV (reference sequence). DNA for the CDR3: TGTGCCAGCAGTCCCCACCCGGGACAGATATACGAGCAGTACTTC. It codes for CASSPHPGQIYEQYF.

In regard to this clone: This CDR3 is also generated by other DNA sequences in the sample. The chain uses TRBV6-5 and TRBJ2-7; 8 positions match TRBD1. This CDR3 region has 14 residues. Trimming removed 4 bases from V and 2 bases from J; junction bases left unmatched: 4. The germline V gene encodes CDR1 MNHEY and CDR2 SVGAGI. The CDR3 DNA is TGTGCCAGCAGTTTGGCAGGGGGCACCTACGAGCAGTACTTC. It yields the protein CASSLAGGTYEQYF.

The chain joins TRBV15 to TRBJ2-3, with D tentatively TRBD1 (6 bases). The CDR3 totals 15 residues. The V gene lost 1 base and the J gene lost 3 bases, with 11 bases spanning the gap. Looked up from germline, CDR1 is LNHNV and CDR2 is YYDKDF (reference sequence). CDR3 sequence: CATSRGAGVTDTQYF. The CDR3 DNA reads TGTGCCACCAGCAGAGGGGCAGGGGTGACAGATACGCAGTATTTT.

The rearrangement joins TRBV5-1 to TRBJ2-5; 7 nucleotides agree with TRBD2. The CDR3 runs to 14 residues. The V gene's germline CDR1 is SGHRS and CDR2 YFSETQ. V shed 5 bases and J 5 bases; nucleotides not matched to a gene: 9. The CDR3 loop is CASSSGQGGETQYF. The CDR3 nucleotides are TGCGCCAGCAGTTCGGGGCAGGGAGGGGAGACCCAGTACTTC.

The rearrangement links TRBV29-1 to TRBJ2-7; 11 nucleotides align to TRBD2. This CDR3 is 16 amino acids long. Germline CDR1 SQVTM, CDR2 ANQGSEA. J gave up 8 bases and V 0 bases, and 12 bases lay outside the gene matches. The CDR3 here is CSVEDPGLAGGGQQYF. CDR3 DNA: TGCAGCGTTGAAGATCCGGGGCTAGCGGGAGGCGGGCAGCAGTACTTC.

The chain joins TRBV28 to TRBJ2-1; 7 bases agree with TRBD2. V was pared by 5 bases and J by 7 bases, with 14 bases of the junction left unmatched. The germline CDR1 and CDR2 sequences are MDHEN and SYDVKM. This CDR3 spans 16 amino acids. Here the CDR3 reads CASSRLAKRDGNEQFF. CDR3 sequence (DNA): TGTGCCAGCAGTCGACTAGCCAAACGCGATGGGAATGAGCAGTTCTTC.

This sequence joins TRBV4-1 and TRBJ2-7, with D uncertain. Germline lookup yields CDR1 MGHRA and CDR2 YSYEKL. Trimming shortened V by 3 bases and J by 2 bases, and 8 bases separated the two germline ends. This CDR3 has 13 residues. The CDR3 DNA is TGCGCCAGCAGCCACCGCGGTACCTACGAGCAGTACTTC. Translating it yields CASSHRGTYEQYF.

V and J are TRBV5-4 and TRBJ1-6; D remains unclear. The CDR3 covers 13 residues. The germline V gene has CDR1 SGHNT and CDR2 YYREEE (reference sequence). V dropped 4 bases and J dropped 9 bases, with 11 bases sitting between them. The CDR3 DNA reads TGTGCCAGCAGCCTGCTAGCAGGTTCACCCCTCCACTTT. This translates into CASSLLAGSPLHF.

CDR3 amino acids: CASRIVPPVGAGSYEQYF. In DNA, the CDR3 is TGTGCCAGCAGAATTGTACCCCCTGTGGGTGCGGGGTCCTACGAGCAGTACTTC. This chain uses TRBV27 with TRBJ2-7; possibly TRBD2 for D (6 bases). Per germline, CDR1 MNHEY and CDR2 SMNVEV (reference sequence). Trimming removed 6 bases at V and 1 base at J, with 25 bases between. There are 18 residues in the CDR3.

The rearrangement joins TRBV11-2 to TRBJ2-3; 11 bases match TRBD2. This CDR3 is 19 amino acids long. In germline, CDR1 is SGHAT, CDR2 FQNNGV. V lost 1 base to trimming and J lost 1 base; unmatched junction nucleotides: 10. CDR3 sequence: CASSLVGTSGDQRTDTQYF. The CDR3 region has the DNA TGTGCCAGCAGCTTAGTCGGGACTAGCGGCGACCAACGCACAGATACGCAGTATTTT.

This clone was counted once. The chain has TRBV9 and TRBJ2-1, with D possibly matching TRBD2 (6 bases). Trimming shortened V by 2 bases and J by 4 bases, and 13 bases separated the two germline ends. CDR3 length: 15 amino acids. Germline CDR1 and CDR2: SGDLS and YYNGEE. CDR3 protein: CASSVRSSVYNEQFF. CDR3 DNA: TGTGCCAGCAGCGTCAGGTCTAGCGTATACAATGAGCAGTTCTTC. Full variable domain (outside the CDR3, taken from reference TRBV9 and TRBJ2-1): DSGVTQTPKHLITATGQRVTLRCSPRSGDLSVYWYQQSLDQGLQFLIQYYNGEERAKGNILERFSAQQFPDLHSELNLSSLELGDSALYFCASSVRSSVYNEQFFGPGTRLTVL.

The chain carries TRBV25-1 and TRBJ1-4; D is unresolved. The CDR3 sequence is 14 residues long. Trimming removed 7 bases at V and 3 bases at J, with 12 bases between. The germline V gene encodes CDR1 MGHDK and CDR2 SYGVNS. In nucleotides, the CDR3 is TGTGCCAGCAAGGGAGGGATAGCTAATGAAAAACTGTTTTTT. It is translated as CASKGGIANEKLFF.

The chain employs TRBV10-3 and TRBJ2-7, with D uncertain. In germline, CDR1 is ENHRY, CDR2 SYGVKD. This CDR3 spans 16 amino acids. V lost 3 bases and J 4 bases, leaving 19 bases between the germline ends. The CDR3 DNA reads TGTGCCATCAGTGATATAGACTCTGCGATCTCATACGAGCAGTACTTC. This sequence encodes CAISDIDSAISYEQYF.

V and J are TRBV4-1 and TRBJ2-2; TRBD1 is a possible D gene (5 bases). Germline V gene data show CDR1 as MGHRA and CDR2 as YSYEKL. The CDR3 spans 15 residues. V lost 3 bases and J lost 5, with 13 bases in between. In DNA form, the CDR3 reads TGCGCCAGCAGCCATGGGGCAAATCCTACCGGGGAGCTGTTTTTT. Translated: CASSHGANPTGELFF.

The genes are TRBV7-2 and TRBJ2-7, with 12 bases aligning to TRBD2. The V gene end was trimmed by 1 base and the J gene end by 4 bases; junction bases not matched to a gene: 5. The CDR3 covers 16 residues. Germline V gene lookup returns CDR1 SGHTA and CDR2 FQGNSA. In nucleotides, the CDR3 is TGTGCCAGCAGCTTAGGACTAGCGGGAGATGGGTACGAGCAGTACTTC. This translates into CASSLGLAGDGYEQYF. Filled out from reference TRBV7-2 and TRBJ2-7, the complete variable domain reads GAGVSQSPSNKVTEKGKDVELRCDPISGHTALYWYRQSLGQGLEFLIYFQGNSAPDKSGLPSDRFSAERTGGSVSTLTIQRTQQEDSAVYLCASSLGLAGDGYEQYFGPGTRLTVT.